The 6 T cell receptor beta chains reported below all come from one sample, sequenced in a study of T cells in localized non-small cell lung cancer. TCRdb's copy holds only in-frame clones and misses some; the assay was immunoSEQ multiplex PCR. The sample records around 25,000 clones, 92% being singletons. Material: peripheral blood, obtained before any cancer treatment. These receptors all stem from a man between 40 and 69 years old with stage III squamous cell lung carcinoma.

In this sample, this clone turned up a few times. V is TRBV5-4 and J is TRBJ1-2; D is unclear. Trimming removed 0 bases at V and 8 bases at J, with 14 bases between. The CDR3 contains 14 residues. The germline gives CDR1 SGHNT, CDR2 YYREEE (reference sequence). The CDR3 bases are TGTGCCAGCAGCTTGGTTGAGGGATTAGAGGGCTACACCTTC. Residues: CASSLVEGLEGYTF.

The gene calls are TRBV15 and TRBJ2-6; D possibly corresponds to TRBD1 (5 bases). Germline V gene data show CDR1 as LNHNV and CDR2 as YYDKDF (reference sequence). V dropped 0 bases and J dropped 4 bases, with 16 bases sitting between them. The length of the CDR3 is 18 residues. In DNA, the CDR3 is TGTGCCACCAGCAGAGATAGAAGCAGGGTGCAAGGGGCCAACGTCCTGACTTTC. Its translation: CATSRDRSRVQGANVLTF.

The chain has TRBV7-2 and TRBJ2-2; weak D call: TRBD1 (6 bases). CDR1 and CDR2 (germline): SGHTA, FQGNSA. Trimming cost V 7 bases and J 3 bases, with 15 bases left between them. This CDR3 contains 15 residues. DNA of the CDR3: TGTGCCAGCAATCCCCAGGGGCGGGACACCGGGGAGCTGTTTTTT. Its protein is CASNPQGRDTGELFF.

The J gene is TRBJ2-7, the V gene TRBV29-1; tentative D call: TRBD2 (5 bases). This CDR3 is built from 13 residues. The V end lost 6 bases, the J end lost 0 bases, and 12 bases lay between the germline ends. From germline, CDR1 is SQVTM and CDR2 ANQGSEA. CDR3 sequence (DNA): TGCAGCGTCGCTACTAGGTTCTCCTACGAGCAGTACTTC. Its protein product is CSVATRFSYEQYF.

The genes are TRBV9 and TRBJ1-2, with TRBD1 matching 7 bases. There are 11 residues in the CDR3. From germline, CDR1 is SGDLS and CDR2 YYNGEE. The V segment lost 6 bases and the J segment 4 bases; nucleotides outside the gene matches: 0. Here the CDR3 reads CASNRGYGYTF. In DNA form, the CDR3 reads TGTGCCAGCAACAGGGGCTATGGCTACACCTTC.

The rearrangement links TRBV28 to TRBJ2-1; D may be TRBD1 (5 bases). CDR1 is MDHEN and CDR2 is SYDVKM in the germline V gene. V gave up 7 bases and J gave up 3 bases, with 13 bases separating them. The CDR3 covers 14 residues. The CDR3 coding sequence is TGTGCCAGCACCCCTACCGGACACTACAATGAGCAGTTCTTC. Translation gives CASTPTGHYNEQFF.